This T cell receptor beta chain was sequenced for a study of T-cell reconstitution after alpha-beta-depleted transplantation in children listed by TCRdb under 2016. A note on the overall study: T-cell immune reconstitution after TCRalphabeta/CD19-depleted allogeneic hematopoietic cell transplantation in children was quantitatively tracked in the study by means of TCR repertoire profiling.

Receptor amplification or capture employed PCR. The sequencer was an Illumina HiSeq 2500. TCR libraries were prepared with molecular barcoding, using unique molecular identifiers to normalize TCRbeta repertoire quantification. The public reads were reanalyzed by TCRdb: fastp trimming at Q25, MiXCR alignment, in-frame beta chains only. Records with the same CDR3 protein are collapsed into one entry carrying the most frequent genes and DNA. This sample is represented by about 460,000 distinct CDR3 sequences; around 13% of them were singletons. Jointly, the top ten make up less than 6.5% of the sample. This clonotype was counted a few times. The antigen this receptor binds is unknown. Within one base of it there is no much larger clone, and no base qualities were kept. The germline V gene encodes CDR1 MNHEY and CDR2 SMNVEV (reference sequence). The CDR3, cysteine through phenylalanine, is 13 amino acids long. Only the CDR3 DNA is retained, 39 bases long and in frame from the first base. The V end gives up 2 bases and the J end 9 bases, leaving 5 bases in the junction not matched to a gene.

This chain joins TRBV27 to TRBJ2-7; TRBD2 fits 9 bases in the junction. This sample comprised PBMCs from the stem cell graft donor, obtained from the stem cell graft. The clonotype originates from a human donor who donated a stem cell graft to a child with combined immunodeficiency. The CDR3 sequence is CASSLRRGGRQYF. DNA sequence: TGTGCCAGCAGTTTAAGGCGGGGGGGAAGGCAGTACTTC.